The rows below give T cell receptor beta chains drawn from one sample of a study of control samples from healthy donors and cancer patients. Clones were sequenced by immunoSEQ multiplex PCR, and TCRdb holds only the in-frame ones, with some missing. The table has 85,000 to 90,000 clones, 85% seen once. What was sequenced was blood. Source of these receptors: a woman aged 40 to 50 in good health. CDR3s include the opening cysteine and the closing phenylalanine or tryptophan. Some rows mark clone size as missing; the rest say once, few, many or name a class of expanded clone.

cdr3_length,v_call,j_call,clone_size,cdr3_aa
14,TRBV3-1/TRBV3-2,TRBJ2-7,many,CASSQSGLSYEQYF
15,TRBV20-1,TRBJ2-7,NA,CSASFAGTPSYEQYF
12,TRBV6-1,TRBJ1-2,NA,CASSERDYGYTF
14,TRBV20-1,TRBJ1-6,medium-sized,CSASRGVYNSPLHF
13,TRBV4-1,TRBJ2-2,NA,CASQGTNTGELFF
14,TRBV23-1,TRBJ1-2,NA,CASSHKQLNYGYTF
13,TRBV5-6,TRBJ1-2,NA,CASSPTGYYGYTF
14,TRBV7-3,TRBJ2-3,NA,CASSSGTSTDTQYF
17,TRBV25-1,TRBJ1-4,NA,CASSGRARFATNEKLFF
11,TRBV20-1,TRBJ2-7,NA,CSARDQVEQYF
14,TRBV7-3,TRBJ2-3,NA,CASSLSGHRDTQYF
16,TRBV7-8,TRBJ2-2,NA,CASSRRTGGNTGELFF
14,TRBV10-1,TRBJ1-1,NA,CASSEGPGRTEAFF
13,TRBV10-2,TRBJ2-5,NA,CASGRASRETQYF
15,TRBV5-1,TRBJ1-4,NA,CASSLASTTNEKLFF
15,TRBV2,TRBJ2-2,NA,CASSENGANTGELFF
14,TRBV28,TRBJ2-7,NA,CASSSLGESYEQYF
16,TRBV13,TRBJ2-1,once,CASSLGLASGGIGQFF
13,TRBV28,TRBJ1-3,NA,CASSLGTGNTIYF
14,TRBV6-5,TRBJ2-3,NA,CASSLNNWADTQYF
14,TRBV6-2/TRBV6-3,TRBJ2-7,few,CASSYEGPAYEQYF
13,TRBV6-2/TRBV6-3,TRBJ1-2,NA,CASSYQGHRGYTF
14,TRBV3-1/TRBV3-2,TRBJ2-7,few,CASSLTGLFYEQYF
15,TRBV9,TRBJ2-5,NA,CASSASGVSWETQYF
14,TRBV7-9,TRBJ1-2,NA,CASSSSGASGGYTF
14,TRBV7-2,TRBJ1-1,NA,CASSTGPVDTEAFF
16,TRBV4-1,TRBJ1-2,NA,CASSQAAQGEVYGYTF
16,TRBV11-3,TRBJ2-2,NA,CASSSLRQGGTGELFF
16,TRBV24-1,TRBJ2-7,NA,CATSDPGQGTPYEQYF
14,TRBV2,TRBJ1-1,NA,CASSEEGDGWEAFF
14,TRBV6-2/TRBV6-3,TRBJ2-7,once,CASSASGNRYEQYF
14,TRBV5-6,TRBJ2-1,few,CASRKRGHNNEQFF
16,TRBV9,TRBJ2-1,NA,CASSPRTGGQGNEQFF
15,TRBV4-1,TRBJ1-2,many,CASSQAPGRGYGYTF
16,TRBV15,TRBJ2-7,NA,CATSRGFMGQGGTKYF
14,TRBV5-1,TRBJ1-4,NA,CASSLGTANEKLFF
14,TRBV7-2,TRBJ2-2,NA,CASSLLGVGGELFF
12,TRBV13,TRBJ2-3,NA,CASSGGTDTQYF
13,TRBV27,TRBJ2-7,NA,CASSLSSGGEQYF
14,TRBV4-3,TRBJ2-7,NA,CASSQELDSYEQYF
13,TRBV5-5,TRBJ2-1,NA,CASSTRQAGEQFF
15,TRBV21-1,TRBJ1-2,NA,CASSKARRGEYGYTF
15,TRBV11-3,TRBJ2-2,few,CASSSHFTNTGELFF
12,TRBV7-9,TRBJ1-2,NA,CASSLYISGYTF
15,TRBV27,TRBJ1-1,NA,CASSLVATMNTEAFF
16,TRBV24-1,TRBJ1-2,NA,CATSDLGPGGTNGYTF